This T cell receptor beta chain was captured in a study of blood T cell repertoires in COVID-19. Overall study context: Specimens from acute and convalescent COVID-19 originated in the United States, Italy and Spain. T cells, B-cell-depleted T cells, or PBMCs provided the cDNA or gDNA that served as material.

Clones were read by immunoSEQ multiplex PCR, and TCRdb kept only the in-frame ones, dropping some. The data contain about 180,000 clones, 60% to 80% of them singletons. This receptor was taken from a woman aged 70 to 79 with acute or convalescent COVID-19. The sequenced material came from peripheral blood.

Written as DNA, the CDR3 is TGCGCCAGCAGTGATCCCGCTAGCGGGAACACCGAGCAGTACTTC. This sequence encodes CASSDPASGNTEQYF. The rearrangement links TRBV10-1 to TRBJ2-7, with 9 bases that match TRBD2. Germline V gives CDR1 WNHNN, CDR2 SYGVQD (reference sequence). This CDR3 region has 15 residues. Germline trimming cut 3 bases from V and 6 bases from J; bases unmatched to any gene: 9.